These 25 T cell receptor beta chains came from one sample sequenced in a study of T-cell memory formation after mild COVID-19. TCRdb reprocessed the 5' RACE reads with MiXCR, giving one entry per CDR3 protein. The sample carries nearly 250,000 distinct CDR3 sequences, 15% recorded once. The material sequenced was PBMCs or a T cell subset sorted from them (not recorded which). These receptor sequences come from an adult woman who had mild COVID-19 (a few samples of this study predate the infection). Cell type and time point are not known.

This clonotype was observed a handful of times. The chain carries TRBV30 and TRBJ2-7; 8 bases agree with TRBD1. V trimming: 5 bases; J trimming: 2 bases; junction bases outside the gene matches: 5. Germline CDR1 reads GTSNPN; CDR2 reads SVGIG (reference sequence). This CDR3 comprises 13 residues. CDR3 bases: TGTGCCTGGGGGACAGGACGCGCCTACGAGCAGTACTTC. Amino acid sequence: CAWGTGRAYEQYF. Full variable domain (outside the CDR3, taken from reference TRBV30 and TRBJ2-7): SQTIHQWPATLVQPVGSPLSLECTVEGTSNPNLYWYRQAAGRGLQLLFYSVGIGQISSEVPQNLSASRPQDRQFILSSKKLLLSDSGFYLCAWGTGRAYEQYFGPGTRLTVT.

The J gene is TRBJ1-2, the V gene TRBV7-8, with D possibly being TRBD1 (6 bases). The CDR3 spans 14 residues. Trimming removed 2 bases at V and 3 bases at J, with 10 bases between. CDR1 and CDR2 (germline): SGHVS, FQNEAQ. Here the CDR3 reads CASSLTGPDYGYTF. CDR3 nucleotides: TGTGCCAGCAGCTTAACAGGGCCTGACTATGGCTACACCTTC. The whole variable domain, remainder taken from reference TRBV7-8 and TRBJ1-2, is GAGVSQSPRYKVAKRGQDVALRCDPISGHVSLFWYQQALGQGPEFLTYFQNEAQLDKSGLPSDRFFAERPEGSVSTLKIQRTQQEDSAVYLCASSLTGPDYGYTFGSGTRLTVV.

The chain is built from TRBV5-1 and TRBJ2-7; D is undetermined. There are 13 residues in the CDR3. Germline V gives CDR1 SGHRS, CDR2 YFSETQ. The V gene lost 3 bases and the J gene lost 2 bases, with 9 bases spanning the gap. The CDR3 coding sequence is TGCGCCAGCAGCTCACCGAATACCTACGAGCAGTACTTC. The encoded protein is CASSSPNTYEQYF.

The CDR3 nucleotides read TGTGCCTGTAGCAGGAACCCTATCTCTGGAAACACCATATATTTT. The encoded protein is CACSRNPISGNTIYF. The chain employs TRBV30 and TRBJ1-3, with unresolved D. Germline V gene data show CDR1 as GTSNPN and CDR2 as SVGIG (reference sequence). The CDR3 has 15 residues. Trimming removed 6 bases from V and 0 bases from J, with 15 bases in between.

This clonotype came up a few times. The chain joins TRBV4-1 to TRBJ2-6; TRBD2 might be the D (6 bases). The germline V gene encodes CDR1 MGHRA and CDR2 YSYEKL. Trimming pared 2 bases from V and 2 bases from J, leaving 13 bases between. The CDR3 length is 17 residues. In nucleotides, the CDR3 is TGCGCCAGCAGCCAACCGCGGGAACGGCCTGGGGCCAACGTCCTGACTTTC. This sequence encodes CASSQPRERPGANVLTF.

This clonotype was seen only a few times. This sequence joins TRBV20-1 and TRBJ2-1; D perhaps matches TRBD2 (6 bases). Germline lookup yields CDR1 DFQATT and CDR2 SNEGSKA (reference sequence). There are 17 residues in the CDR3. V lost 0 bases and J lost 4, with 19 bases in between. The CDR3 DNA sequence: TGCAGTGCTAGAGATCTCGAGAGGACTAATACGTACAATGAGCAGTTCTTC. Its translation: CSARDLERTNTYNEQFF.

The chain joins TRBV30 to TRBJ2-1, with 8 bases aligning to TRBD2. The CDR3 sequence is 15 residues long. Per germline, CDR1 GTSNPN and CDR2 SVGIG (reference sequence). With V trimmed by 2 bases and J by 8 bases, 11 bases remained unmatched. CDR3 residues: CAWSNGLAGGYEQFF. CDR3 nucleotide sequence: TGTGCCTGGAGTAATGGTCTAGCGGGTGGTTATGAGCAGTTCTTC.

The chain carries TRBV7-6 and TRBJ1-1, with TRBD1 identical over 10 bases. Germline CDR1 is SGHVS and CDR2 is FNYEAQ. J lost 2 bases, V lost 5 bases, and 8 bases had no gene match. There are 16 residues in the CDR3. The CDR3 is CASSVTGGEVNTEAFF. The CDR3 DNA follows: TGTGCCAGCAGCGTGACAGGGGGCGAAGTCAACACTGAAGCTTTCTTT.

This clonotype was seen a handful of times. The V and J genes are TRBV20-1 and TRBJ1-6; 8 bases align to TRBD1. Germline V CDR1 and CDR2: DFQATT, SNEGSKA (reference sequence). Germline trimming cut 2 bases from V and 10 bases from J; bases unmatched to any gene: 10. This CDR3 spans 15 amino acids. The chain's CDR3 is CSARTTGQGSSPLHF. DNA of the CDR3: TGCAGTGCTAGAACGACCGGACAGGGCTCCTCACCCCTCCACTTT.

This clonotype was recorded at least ten times. The CDR3 spells CASSSRMNTEAFF. The CDR3 DNA follows: TGTGCCAGCAGTTCGCGCATGAACACTGAAGCTTTCTTT. This chain links TRBV6-6 with TRBJ1-1; D unclear. This CDR3 is built from 13 residues. Trimming shortened V by 4 bases and J by 0 bases, and 6 bases separated the two germline ends. CDR1 and CDR2 from the germline V gene are MNHNY and SVGAGI (reference sequence).

The rearrangement links TRBV5-6 to TRBJ1-1; the D is unclear. The CDR3 consists of 16 residues. Germline values: CDR1 SGHDT, CDR2 YYEEEE. Between the trimmed V and J ends, which lost 0 bases and 1 base, there was a span of 13 bases. The DNA of the CDR3 is TGTGCCAGCAGCTTGGTCACGGGCAGCCAGAACACTGAAGCTTTCTTT. Amino acids: CASSLVTGSQNTEAFF.

The table lists this clonotype with a few counts. The chain links TRBV12-3 or TRBV12-4 to TRBJ2-5, with TRBD2 identical over 9 bases. J was trimmed by 5 bases and V by 3 bases; bases with no gene match: 16. This CDR3 has 18 amino acids. The CDR3 is CASSFFPLRTSEGETQYF. DNA for the CDR3: TGTGCCAGCAGTTTCTTCCCGTTGAGGACTAGCGAGGGGGAGACCCAGTACTTC.

This clonotype was seen only a few times. V usage is TRBV30 and J usage is TRBJ2-2, with 10 bases identical to TRBD2. V dropped 4 bases and J dropped 5; count of bases not matched to a gene: 10. The CDR3 extends over 16 amino acids. CDR1 is GTSNPN and CDR2 is SVGIG in the germline V gene (reference sequence). CDR3 in DNA: TGTGCCTGGAAAGGGCTAGCGGGAGTCTCTACCGGGGAGCTGTTTTTT. This translates into CAWKGLAGVSTGELFF.

The V and J genes are TRBV30 and TRBJ1-1; D call uncertain. In germline, CDR1 is GTSNPN, CDR2 SVGIG (reference sequence). With 0 bases removed from V and 5 bases from J, the gap between germline ends came to 13 bases. The CDR3 totals 14 residues. Here the CDR3 DNA reads TGTGCCTGGAGTGTATACCCCCCTTGGACTGAAGCTTTCTTT. Translated: CAWSVYPPWTEAFF.

This clonotype has more than one count but fewer than ten. CDR3 DNA: TGTGCCAGCAGACAGCCAGGGGCGAGGAATTCACCCCTCCACTTT. This sequence encodes CASRQPGARNSPLHF. The chain is built from TRBV3-1 and TRBJ1-6; D may be TRBD1 (6 bases). The CDR3 loop spans 15 amino acids. V shed 6 bases and J shed 7 bases, with 16 bases lying between them. In germline, CDR1 is LGHDT, CDR2 YNNKEL (reference sequence).

In its sample, this clonotype was seen a few times. CDR3 in amino acids: CASTTSGGAGELFF. DNA of the CDR3: TGTGCCAGCACTACTAGCGGGGGGGCCGGGGAGCTGTTTTTT. The V gene is TRBV3-1, the J gene TRBJ2-2; 13 nucleotides match TRBD2. CDR1 is LGHDT, CDR2 YNNKEL, per germline (reference sequence). V shed 7 bases, J shed 6 bases, and the junction held 2 bases outside the gene matches. This CDR3 region has 14 residues. Supplemented by reference TRBV3-1 and TRBJ2-2, the full variable domain reads DTAVSQTPKYLVTQMGNDKSIKCEQNLGHDTMYWYKQDSKKFLKIMFSYNNKELIINETVPNRFSPKSPDKAHLNLHINSLELGDSAVYFCASTTSGGAGELFFGEGSRLTVL.

This chain links TRBV18 with TRBJ2-7; D not certain. The germline V gene has CDR1 KGHSH and CDR2 LQKENI. Trimming took off 0 bases at V and 2 bases at J, with 11 bases between the two ends. The CDR3 is made up of 15 amino acids. The CDR3: CASSPPRNPAYEQYF. CDR3 sequence (DNA): TGTGCCAGCTCACCACCCCGTAATCCCGCCTACGAGCAGTACTTC.

J is TRBJ2-1 and V is TRBV6-5; D call uncertain. Germline CDR1 reads MNHEY; CDR2 reads SVGAGI. There are 13 residues in the CDR3. V lost 0 bases and J 7 bases, leaving 7 bases between the germline ends. CDR3 sequence (DNA): TGTGCCAGCAGTTACTCAGCACTTAATGAGCAGTTCTTC. Protein product: CASSYSALNEQFF.

The chain links TRBV20-1 to TRBJ2-7; 8 bases fit TRBD2. Trimming took 5 bases from V and 1 from J; bases not matched to a gene: 7. The CDR3 runs 14 residues. Germline values: CDR1 DFQATT, CDR2 SNEGSKA (reference sequence). The CDR3 DNA reads as TGCAGTGCTCCTAGGGCGGGGGGTTCCTACGAGCAGTACTTC. Translation gives CSAPRAGGSYEQYF.

This clonotype was counted ten times or more. V is TRBV7-9 and J is TRBJ2-2, with TRBD1 matching over 11 bases. The CDR3 spans 16 residues. V dropped 5 bases and J dropped 7; count of bases not matched to a gene: 9. The germline gives CDR1 SEHNR, CDR2 FQNEAQ (reference sequence). CDR3 sequence: CASSIGQGAIDGELFF. CDR3 bases: TGTGCCAGCAGCATCGGACAGGGGGCGATAGACGGGGAGCTGTTTTTT.

The chain has TRBV27 and TRBJ1-5, with 7 bases identical to TRBD1. The CDR3 totals 15 residues. Germline CDR1 and CDR2: MNHEY and SMNVEV (reference sequence). After removal of 6 bases from V and 0 bases from J, the junction contained 5 bases not matched to a gene. DNA of the CDR3: TGTGCCAGCAGCAAAGACAGGGCTAGCAATCAGCCCCAGCATTTT. Its protein product is CASSKDRASNQPQHF.

The chain recombines TRBV5-6 with TRBJ2-3, with D unresolved. The CDR3 is made up of 13 amino acids. The germline V gene encodes CDR1 SGHDT and CDR2 YYEEEE. Trimming removed 4 bases from V and 2 bases from J, with 8 bases in between. In DNA, the CDR3 is TGTGCCAGCAGCCCTACTCCCACAGATACGCAGTATTTT. This gives the protein CASSPTPTDTQYF. The complete variable domain, with remaining parts taken from reference TRBV5-6 and TRBJ2-3, reads DAGVTQSPTHLIKTRGQQVTLRCSPKSGHDTVSWYQQALGQGPQFIFQYYEEEERQRGNFPDRFSGHQFPNYSSELNVNALLLGDSALYLCASSPTPTDTQYFGPGTRLTVL.

In its sample, this clonotype was seen many times. The rearrangement links TRBV7-2 to TRBJ2-7, with TRBD1 matching over 8 bases. This CDR3 has 16 amino acids. Germline assignment: CDR1 SGHTA and CDR2 FQGNSA. With V trimmed by 2 bases and J by 6 bases, 12 bases remained unmatched. CDR3 DNA sequence: TGTGCCAGCAGCTTAAGGACAGGGACGGGTGGAGGCGAGCAGTACTTC. This translates into CASSLRTGTGGGEQYF.

This clonotype was counted only a few times. The gene calls are TRBV29-1 and TRBJ2-7, with D tentatively TRBD2 (8 bases). The length of the CDR3 is 13 residues. Trimming took 8 bases from V and 3 from J, leaving 17 bases between them. In germline, CDR1 is SQVTM, CDR2 ANQGSEA. CDR3 in amino acids: CSREGRGDYEQYF. In DNA form, the CDR3 reads TGCAGCCGGGAGGGCAGGGGGGACTACGAGCAGTACTTC.

The chain combines TRBV6-2 or TRBV6-3 with TRBJ2-1, with 16 bases that match TRBD2. CDR1 MNHEY and CDR2 SVGEGT come from the germline V gene. CDR3 length: 16 residues. The ends lost 4 bases at V and 8 bases at J; junction bases unmatched: 5. In DNA, the CDR3 is TGTGCCAGCAGTTCGGGACTAGCGGGAGGGTGGCATGAGCAGTTCTTC. Its protein product is CASSSGLAGGWHEQFF.